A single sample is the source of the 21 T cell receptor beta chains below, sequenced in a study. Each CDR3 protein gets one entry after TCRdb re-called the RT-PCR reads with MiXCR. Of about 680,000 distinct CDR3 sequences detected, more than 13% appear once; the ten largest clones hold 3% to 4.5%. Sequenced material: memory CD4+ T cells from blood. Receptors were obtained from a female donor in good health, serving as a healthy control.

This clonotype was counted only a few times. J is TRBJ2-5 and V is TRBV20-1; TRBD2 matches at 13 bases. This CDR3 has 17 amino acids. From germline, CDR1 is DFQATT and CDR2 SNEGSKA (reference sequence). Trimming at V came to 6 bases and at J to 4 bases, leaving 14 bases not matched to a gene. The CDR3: CSAPDRTSGSVGETQYF. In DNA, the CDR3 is TGCAGTGCCCCAGATAGGACTAGCGGGAGCGTGGGAGAGACCCAGTACTTC.

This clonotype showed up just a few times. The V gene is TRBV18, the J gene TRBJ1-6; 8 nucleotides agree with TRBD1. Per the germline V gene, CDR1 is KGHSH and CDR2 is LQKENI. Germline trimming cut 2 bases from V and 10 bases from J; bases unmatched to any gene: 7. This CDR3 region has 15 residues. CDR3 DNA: TGTGCCAGCTCACCAAGTCAGGGGGCAGGCTCACCCCTCCACTTT. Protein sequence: CASSPSQGAGSPLHF.

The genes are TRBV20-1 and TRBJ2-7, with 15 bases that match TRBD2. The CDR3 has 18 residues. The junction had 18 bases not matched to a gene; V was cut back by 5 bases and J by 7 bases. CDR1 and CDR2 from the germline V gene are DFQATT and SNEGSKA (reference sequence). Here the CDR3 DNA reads TGCAGTGCTGCCTGGACTAGCGGGAGGGCTGGGGGGGGATGGGAGCAGTACTTC. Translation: CSAAWTSGRAGGGWEQYF.

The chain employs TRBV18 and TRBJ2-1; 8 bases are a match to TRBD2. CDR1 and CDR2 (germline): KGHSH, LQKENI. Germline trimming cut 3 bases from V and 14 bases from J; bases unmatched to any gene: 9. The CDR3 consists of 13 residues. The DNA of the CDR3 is TGTGCCAGCTCACCCGGGGGGGGAGACTTTGAGTTCTTC. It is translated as CASSPGGGDFEFF.

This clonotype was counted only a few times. The DNA for the CDR3 is TGTGCCAGCGGCTGGGGGCTGGGGGAGCAGTTCTTC. Protein: CASGWGLGEQFF. V usage is TRBV3-1 and J usage is TRBJ2-1, with a possible D match to TRBD1 (6 bases). Trimming cost V 8 bases and J 10 bases, with 15 bases left between them. Per the germline V gene, CDR1 is LGHDT and CDR2 is YNNKEL (reference sequence). The CDR3 contains 12 residues.

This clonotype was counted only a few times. CDR3 loop: CASSLESSGRVGDTQYF. The CDR3 nucleotides are TGTGCCAGCAGCTTAGAGTCTAGCGGGAGGGTAGGAGATACGCAGTATTTT. The J gene is TRBJ2-3, the V gene TRBV7-2; 12 positions agree with TRBD2. The germline CDR1 and CDR2 sequences are SGHTA and FQGNSA. The CDR3 totals 17 residues. J lost 5 bases, V lost 1 base, and 7 bases had no gene match.

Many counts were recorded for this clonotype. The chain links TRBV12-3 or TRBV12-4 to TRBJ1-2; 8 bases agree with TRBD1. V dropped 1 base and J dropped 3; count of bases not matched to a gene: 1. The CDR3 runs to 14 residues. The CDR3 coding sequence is TGTGCCAGCAGTTTAGGCAGGGGGCACTATGGCTACACCTTC. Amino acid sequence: CASSLGRGHYGYTF.

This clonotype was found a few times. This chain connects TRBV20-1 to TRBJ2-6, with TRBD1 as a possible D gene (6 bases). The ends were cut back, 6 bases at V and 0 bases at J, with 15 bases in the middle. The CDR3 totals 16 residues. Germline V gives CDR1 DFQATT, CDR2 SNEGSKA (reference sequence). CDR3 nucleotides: TGCAGTGCCAACGCACAGGGCAGCTCTGGGGCCAACGTCCTGACTTTC. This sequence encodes CSANAQGSSGANVLTF.

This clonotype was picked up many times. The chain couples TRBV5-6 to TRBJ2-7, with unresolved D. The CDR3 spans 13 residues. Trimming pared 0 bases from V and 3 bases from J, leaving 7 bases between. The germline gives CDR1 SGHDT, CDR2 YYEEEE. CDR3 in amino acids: CASSLVQNYEQYF. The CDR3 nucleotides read TGTGCCAGCAGCTTGGTCCAGAACTACGAGCAGTACTTC. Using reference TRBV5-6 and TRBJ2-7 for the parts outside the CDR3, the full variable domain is DAGVTQSPTHLIKTRGQQVTLRCSPKSGHDTVSWYQQALGQGPQFIFQYYEEEERQRGNFPDRFSGHQFPNYSSELNVNALLLGDSALYLCASSLVQNYEQYFGPGTRLTVT.

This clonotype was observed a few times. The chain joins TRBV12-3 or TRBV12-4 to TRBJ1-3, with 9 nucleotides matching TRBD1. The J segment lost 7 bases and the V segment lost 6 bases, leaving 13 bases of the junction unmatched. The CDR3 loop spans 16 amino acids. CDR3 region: CASRKPGQGVRNTIYF. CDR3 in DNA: TGTGCCAGCAGGAAGCCGGGACAGGGAGTTCGGAACACCATATATTTT.

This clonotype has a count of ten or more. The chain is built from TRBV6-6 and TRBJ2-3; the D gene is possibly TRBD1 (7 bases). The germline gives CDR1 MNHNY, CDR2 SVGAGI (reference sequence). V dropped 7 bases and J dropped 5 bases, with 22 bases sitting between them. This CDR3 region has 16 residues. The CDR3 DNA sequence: TGTGCCAGCAATACCGGAGGGGGCCAAGCCGGAGATACGCAGTATTTT. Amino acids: CASNTGGGQAGDTQYF.

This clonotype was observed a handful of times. The CDR3 sequence is CASSLTPGRDEKLFF. The CDR3 bases are TGTGCCAGCAGCTTAACCCCAGGGAGGGATGAAAAACTGTTTTTT. The chain employs TRBV7-2 and TRBJ1-4; tentatively, D is TRBD1 (5 bases). V lost 2 bases and J lost 6, with 13 bases in between. CDR1 is SGHTA and CDR2 is FQGNSA in the germline V gene. The CDR3 covers 15 residues.

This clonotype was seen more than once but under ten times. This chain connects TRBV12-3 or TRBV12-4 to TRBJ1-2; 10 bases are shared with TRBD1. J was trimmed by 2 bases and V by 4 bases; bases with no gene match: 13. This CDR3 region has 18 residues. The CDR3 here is CASSYGTGERMTNYGYTF. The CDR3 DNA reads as TGTGCCAGCAGTTACGGGACAGGGGAACGGATGACCAACTATGGCTACACCTTC.

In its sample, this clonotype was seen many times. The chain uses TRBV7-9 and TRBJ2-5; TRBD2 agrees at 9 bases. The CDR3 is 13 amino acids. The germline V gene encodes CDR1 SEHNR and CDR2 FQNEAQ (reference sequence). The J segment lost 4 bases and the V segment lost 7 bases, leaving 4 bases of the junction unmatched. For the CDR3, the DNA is TGTGCCAGCACCCCAGCGGGGGGAGAGACCCAGTACTTC. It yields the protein CASTPAGGETQYF.

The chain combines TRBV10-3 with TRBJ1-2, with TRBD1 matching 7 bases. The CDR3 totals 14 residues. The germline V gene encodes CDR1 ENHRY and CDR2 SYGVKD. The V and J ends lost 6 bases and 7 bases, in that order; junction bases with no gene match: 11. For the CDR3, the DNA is TGTGCCATCAGCTTCCGACAGGGTACGATTGGCTACACCTTC. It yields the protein CAISFRQGTIGYTF.

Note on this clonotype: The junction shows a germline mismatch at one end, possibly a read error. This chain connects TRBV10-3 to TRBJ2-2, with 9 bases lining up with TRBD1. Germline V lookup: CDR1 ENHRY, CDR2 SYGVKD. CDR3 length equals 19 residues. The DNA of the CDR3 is TGTCCCATCAGCCTTCCGGGACAGGGTGTTGGCGGGAGTCCCGGGGAGCTGTTTTTT. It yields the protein CPISLPGQGVGGSPGELFF.

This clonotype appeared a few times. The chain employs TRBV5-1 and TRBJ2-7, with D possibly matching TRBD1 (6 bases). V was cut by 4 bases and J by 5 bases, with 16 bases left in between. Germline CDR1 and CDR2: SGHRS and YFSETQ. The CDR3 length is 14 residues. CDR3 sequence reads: CASSEGGADDEQYF. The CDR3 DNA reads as TGCGCCAGCAGCGAAGGGGGAGCCGATGACGAGCAGTACTTC.

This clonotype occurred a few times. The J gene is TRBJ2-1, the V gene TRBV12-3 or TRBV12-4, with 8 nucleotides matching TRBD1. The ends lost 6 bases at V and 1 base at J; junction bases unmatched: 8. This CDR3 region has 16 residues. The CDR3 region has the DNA TGTGCCAGCAGGAAGACAGGGGAGTTGTCCTACAATGAGCAGTTCTTC. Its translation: CASRKTGELSYNEQFF.

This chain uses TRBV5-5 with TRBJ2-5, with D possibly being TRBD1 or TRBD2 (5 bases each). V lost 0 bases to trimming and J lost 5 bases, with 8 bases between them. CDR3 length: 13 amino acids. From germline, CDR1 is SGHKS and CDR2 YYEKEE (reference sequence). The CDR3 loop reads CASSLAWGETQYF. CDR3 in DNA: TGTGCCAGCAGCTTGGCGTGGGGGGAGACCCAGTACTTC.

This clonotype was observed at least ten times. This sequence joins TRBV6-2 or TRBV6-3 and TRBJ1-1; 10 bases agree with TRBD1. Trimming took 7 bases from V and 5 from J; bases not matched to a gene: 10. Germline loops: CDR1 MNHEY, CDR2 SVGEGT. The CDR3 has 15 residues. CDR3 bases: TGTGCCAGCACGAAGGACAGGGGGTTAGGAACTGAAGCTTTCTTT. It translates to CASTKDRGLGTEAFF.

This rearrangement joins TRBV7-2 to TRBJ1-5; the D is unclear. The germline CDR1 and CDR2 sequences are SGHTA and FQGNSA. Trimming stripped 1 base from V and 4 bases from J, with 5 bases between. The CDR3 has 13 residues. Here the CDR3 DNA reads TGTGCCAGCAGCTTAGAAGAGAATCAGCCCCAGCATTTT. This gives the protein CASSLEENQPQHF.